The sequence of this T cell receptor (beta chain) was determined in a study of OX40 agonist ivuxolimab in advanced cancers. At the level of the study: An agonistic human IgG2 monoclonal antibody against OX40 (CD134) was given. General study findings and limits: In a subset of nonresponders, normalized T-cell clonal expansion was also low.

Concerning this clone: The antigen is not known.

CDR1 WSHSY and CDR2 SAAADI come from the germline V gene. CDR3 size: 16 residues. J lost 2 bases, V lost 6 bases, and 8 bases had no gene match. Profiled with immunoSEQ multiplex PCR; TCRdb holds only in-frame clones, not every one. Of about 29,000 clones in the sample, 85% to 90% were seen once. The chain joins TRBV10-2 to TRBJ2-2; 8 bases match TRBD2. This TCR came from an adult with an advanced solid tumor such as melanoma, head and neck, liver or kidney cancer. This material consisted of CD4+ or CD8+ T cells sorted from blood, taken in a trial of the OX40 agonist ivuxolimab. CDR3 sequence: CASRSAGEQNTGELFF. In DNA, the CDR3 is TGCGCCAGCAGGTCAGCGGGAGAGCAAAACACCGGGGAGCTGTTTTTT.